The rows below give T cell receptor beta chains drawn from one sample of a study of cytomegalovirus exposure and HLA in healthy donors. Assay used: immunoSEQ multiplex PCR; TCRdb lists only in-frame clones, some missing. The profile covers about 120,000 clones, with roughly 80% appearing a single time and 2.1% taken by the ten largest. Sequencing was done on a sample of PBMCs. Every receptor here comes from a man aged 25-45 years in good health and CMV-seronegative. Each CDR3 is given with its conserved first and last residue. A D gene is named only where the DNA matches it firmly. Clone size is given for some rows only: seen once, a few or many times, or a class if the clone is expanded.

D | J | size | V | CDR3 | DNA
TRBD2 | TRBJ2-1 | . | TRBV28 | CASSDSGATYNEQFF | TGTGCCAGCAGTGATAGCGGGGCCACCTACAATGAGCAGTTCTTC
. | TRBJ2-7 | once | TRBV19 | CASSEGHSSYEQYF | TGTGCCAGTAGTGAGGGACATAGCTCCTACGAGCAGTACTTC
TRBD1 | TRBJ1-1 | once | TRBV29-1 | CSVEYRGRRDEAFF | TGCAGCGTTGAGTACAGGGGGCGGCGAGATGAAGCTTTCTTT
. | TRBJ2-5 | . | TRBV6-6 | CASSYSRRGGQETQYF | TGTGCCAGCAGTTACTCGCGACGTGGGGGGCAAGAGACCCAGTACTTC
. | TRBJ2-5 | . | TRBV20-1 | CSAELKVTQYF | TGCAGTGCCGAACTAAAGGTGACCCAGTACTTC
TRBD1 | TRBJ1-1 | . | TRBV10-3 | CAISDRQGDHTEAFF | TGTGCCATCAGTGACCGACAGGGGGACCACACTGAAGCTTTCTTT
. | TRBJ1-4 | once | TRBV7-2 | CASSLALSVSNEKLFF | TGTGCCAGCAGCTTAGCGCTTTCAGTATCTAATGAAAAACTGTTTTTT
. | TRBJ2-7 | few | TRBV25-1 | CASTTGQSYEQYF | TGTGCCAGCACCACCGGACAGTCCTACGAGCAGTACTTC
. | TRBJ1-1 | . | TRBV18 | CASSPGKRNTEAFF | TGTGCCAGCTCACCTGGTAAGCGGAACACTGAAGCTTTCTTT
. | TRBJ1-3 | . | TRBV6-5 | CASSYSGTGTGNTIYF | TGTGCCAGCAGTTACTCAGGAACGGGGACTGGAAACACCATATATTTT
. | TRBJ2-3 | . | TRBV28 | CASSFPTTAPTGRYTQYF | TGTGCCAGCAGTTTCCCTACGACAGCTCCCACAGGGCGGTACACGCAGTATTTT
. | TRBJ2-5 | . | TRBV2 | CASSPPGGETQYF | TGTGCCAGCAGCCCGCCCGGAGGGGAGACCCAGTACTTC
. | TRBJ2-7 | . | TRBV5-1 | CASSYLVREKVNEQYF | TGCGCCAGCAGCTATCTGGTTAGGGAGAAAGTAAACGAGCAGTACTTC
TRBD1 | TRBJ1-1 | . | TRBV7-8 | CASSLEVVGTAGLNTEAFF | TGTGCCAGCAGCTTAGAGGTGGTGGGGACAGCTGGCCTGAACACTGAAGCTTTCTTT
TRBD2 | TRBJ2-1 | . | TRBV6-5 | CASSPSGGQYNGQFF | TGTGCCAGCAGTCCTAGCGGGGGACAATACAATGGGCAGTTCTTC
. | TRBJ2-7 | . | TRBV10-2 | CASSDSRRSNYEQYF | TGCGCCAGCAGTGACTCTCGACGGTCGAACTACGAGCAGTACTTC
. | TRBJ2-5 | . | TRBV7-6 | CASSYGETQYF | TGTGCCAGCAGCTATGGCGAGACCCAGTACTTC
. | TRBJ1-1 | . | TRBV28 | CASTTPRRANTEAFF | TGTGCCAGCACCACCCCGCGGAGAGCGAACACTGAAGCTTTCTTT
TRBD2 | TRBJ2-3 | . | TRBV5-1 | CASSLGLAGVPVTDTQYF | TGCGCCAGCAGCTTGGGACTAGCGGGGGTGCCCGTCACCGATACGCAGTATTTT
. | TRBJ2-2 | . | TRBV6-4 | CASSDSHRAQSSNTGELFF | TGTGCCAGCAGTGACTCGCACAGGGCGCAATCATCGAACACCGGGGAGCTGTTTTTT
. | TRBJ2-2 | few | TRBV18 | CASSPRLAEGNGELFF | TGTGCCAGCTCACCACGATTAGCGGAAGGCAACGGGGAGCTGTTTTTT
. | TRBJ2-2 | . | TRBV7-9 | CASSLDRGNTGELFF | TGTGCCAGCAGCTTAGATAGGGGGAACACCGGGGAGCTGTTTTTT
TRBD1 | TRBJ1-1 | . | TRBV7-2 | CASSLDGTGPPWAEAFF | TGTGCCAGCAGCTTAGACGGGACAGGACCCCCTTGGGCTGAAGCTTTCTTT
. | TRBJ1-3 | . | TRBV5-1 | CASSFGRGSGNTIYF | TGCGCCAGCAGCTTTGGCAGGGGCTCTGGAAACACCATATATTTT
. | TRBJ2-1 | . | TRBV28 | CASMDAGQFNNEQFF | TGTGCCAGCATGGATGCGGGGCAATTTAACAATGAGCAGTTCTTC
TRBD1 | TRBJ1-2 | . | TRBV5-1 | CASSFRTGPGYGYTF | TGCGCCAGCAGCTTTAGGACAGGACCAGGGTATGGCTACACCTTC
. | TRBJ1-2 | . | TRBV2 | CASTERGGYTF | TGTGCCAGCACTGAGCGAGGGGGCTACACCTTC
TRBD1 | TRBJ1-2 | once | TRBV4-1 | CASSQTGTGLGYTF | TGCGCCAGCAGCCAGACAGGGACAGGGCTTGGCTACACCTTC
. | TRBJ1-4 | . | TRBV6-4 | CASSMKAEKLFF | TGTGCCAGCAGTATGAAAGCGGAAAAACTGTTTTTT
. | TRBJ1-6 | . | TRBV21-1 | CASSKVSQAANSPLHF | TGTGCCAGCAGCAAAGTATCACAGGCGGCAAATTCACCCCTCCACTTT
TRBD1 | TRBJ2-7 | . | TRBV5-1 | CASSFRQGVGTLREQYF | TGCGCCAGCAGCTTCCGACAGGGGGTGGGGACCCTACGCGAGCAGTACTTC
TRBD1 | TRBJ1-3 | once | TRBV9 | CASSLSGQGIDTIYF | TGTGCCAGCAGCTTATCGGGACAGGGGATTGACACCATATATTTT
TRBD2 | TRBJ2-1 | . | TRBV6-5 | CASSPLAGGYNEQFF | TGTGCCAGCAGTCCGTTAGCGGGGGGGTACAATGAGCAGTTCTTC
TRBD1 | TRBJ2-5 | once | TRBV7-9 | CASSSTGVRETQYF | TGTGCCAGCAGTTCTACAGGGGTCCGAGAGACCCAGTACTTC
TRBD1 | TRBJ2-7 | . | TRBV5-1 | CASSFGTGAYEQYF | TGCGCCAGCAGCTTCGGGACAGGAGCCTACGAGCAGTACTTC
. | TRBJ2-7 | . | TRBV10-3 | CAISANNYEQYF | TGTGCCATCAGTGCAAACAACTACGAGCAGTACTTC
. | TRBJ1-1 | . | TRBV11-2 | CASSLALRGSAQDTEAFF | TGTGCCAGCAGCTTAGCCCTGAGGGGGTCCGCACAGGACACTGAAGCTTTCTTT
. | TRBJ1-1 | once | TRBV2 | CASPTVNTEAFF | TGTGCCAGTCCGACAGTTAACACTGAAGCTTTCTTT
. | TRBJ1-1 | . | TRBV28 | CVSSGEGLTEAFF | TGTGTCAGCAGTGGGGAGGGGCTCACTGAAGCTTTCTTT
. | TRBJ2-2 | . | TRBV4-1 | CASSQVPGTGKLFF | TGCGCCAGCAGCCAAGTACCAGGCACCGGGAAGCTGTTTTTT